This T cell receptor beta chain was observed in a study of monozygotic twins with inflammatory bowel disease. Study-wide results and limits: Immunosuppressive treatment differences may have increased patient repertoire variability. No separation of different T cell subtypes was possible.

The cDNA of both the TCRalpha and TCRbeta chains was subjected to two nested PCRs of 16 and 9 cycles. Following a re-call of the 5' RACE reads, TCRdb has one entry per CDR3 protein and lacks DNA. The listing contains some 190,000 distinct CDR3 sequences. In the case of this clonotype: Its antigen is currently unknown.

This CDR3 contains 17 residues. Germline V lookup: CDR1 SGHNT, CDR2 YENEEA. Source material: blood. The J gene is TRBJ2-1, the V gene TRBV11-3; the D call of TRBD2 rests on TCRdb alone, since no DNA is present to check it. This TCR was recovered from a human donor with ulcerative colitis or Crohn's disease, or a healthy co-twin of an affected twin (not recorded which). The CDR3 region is CASSLAPRGRAGNEQFF.